Below, one TCR beta chain is given with its context. The sample originates from a study of blood T cell repertoires in COVID-19. Sequencing used immunoSEQ multiplex PCR; TCRdb keeps in-frame clones, though not all of them. Here the sample spans 150,000 or so clones, 85% to 90% being singletons. CDR1 and CDR2 (germline): MNHEY, SMNVEV (reference sequence). J gave up 4 bases and V 4 bases, and 5 bases lay outside the gene matches. The CDR3 sequence is 15 residues long. The sequence derives from an older woman with acute or convalescent COVID-19. Sequencing was carried out using peripheral blood. The chain recombines TRBV27 with TRBJ2-2; 8 nucleotides agree with TRBD1. The chain's CDR3 is CASSSTGVLTGELFF. The CDR3 DNA sequence: TGTGCCAGCAGTTCGACAGGGGTGCTCACCGGGGAGCTGTTTTTT.